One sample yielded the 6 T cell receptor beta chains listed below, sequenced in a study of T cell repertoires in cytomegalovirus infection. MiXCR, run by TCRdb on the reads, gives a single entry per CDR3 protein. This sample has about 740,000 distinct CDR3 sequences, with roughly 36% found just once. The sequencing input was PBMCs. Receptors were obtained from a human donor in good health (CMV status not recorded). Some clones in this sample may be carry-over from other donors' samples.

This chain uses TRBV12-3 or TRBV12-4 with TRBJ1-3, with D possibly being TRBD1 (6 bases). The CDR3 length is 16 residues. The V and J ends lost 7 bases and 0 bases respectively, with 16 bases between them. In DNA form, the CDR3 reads TGTGCCAGCACGCGAAATACAGGGTTCTCTGGAAACACCATATATTTT. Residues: CASTRNTGFSGNTIYF.

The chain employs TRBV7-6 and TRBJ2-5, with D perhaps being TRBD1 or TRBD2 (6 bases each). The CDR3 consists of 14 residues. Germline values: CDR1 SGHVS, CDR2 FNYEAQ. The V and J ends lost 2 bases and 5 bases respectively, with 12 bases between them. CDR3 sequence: CASSLRGAAETQYF. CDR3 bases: TGTGCCAGCAGCTTAAGGGGGGCAGCGGAGACCCAGTACTTC.

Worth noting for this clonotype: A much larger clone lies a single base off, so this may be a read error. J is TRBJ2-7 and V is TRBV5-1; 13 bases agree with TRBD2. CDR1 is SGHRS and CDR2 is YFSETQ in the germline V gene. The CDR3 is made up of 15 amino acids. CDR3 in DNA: TGCGCCAGCAGCTCATCCGGGACTAGCGGGAACGAGCCGTACTTC. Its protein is CASSSSGTSGNEPYF.

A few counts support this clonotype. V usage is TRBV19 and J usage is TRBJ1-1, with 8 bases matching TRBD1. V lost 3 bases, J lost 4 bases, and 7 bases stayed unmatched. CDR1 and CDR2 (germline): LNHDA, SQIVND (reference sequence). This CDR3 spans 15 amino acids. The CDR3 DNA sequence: TGTGCCAGTAGTATTCCAGGGGGCGGCGGCACTGAAGCTTTCTTT. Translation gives CASSIPGGGGTEAFF.

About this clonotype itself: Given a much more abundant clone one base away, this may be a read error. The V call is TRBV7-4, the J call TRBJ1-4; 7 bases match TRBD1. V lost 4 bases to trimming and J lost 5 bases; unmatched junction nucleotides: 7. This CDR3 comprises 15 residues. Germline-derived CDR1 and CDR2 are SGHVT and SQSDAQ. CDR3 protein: CASSWRQGENEKLFF. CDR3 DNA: TGTGCCAGCAGCTGGCGACAGGGCGAGAATGAAAAACTGTTTTTT.

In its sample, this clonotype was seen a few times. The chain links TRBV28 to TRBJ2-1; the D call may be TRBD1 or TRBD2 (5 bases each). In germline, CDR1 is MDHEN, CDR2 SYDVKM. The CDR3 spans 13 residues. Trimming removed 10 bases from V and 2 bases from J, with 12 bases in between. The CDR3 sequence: CATFRGPYNEQFF. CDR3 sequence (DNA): TGTGCCACGTTCCGGGGCCCCTACAATGAGCAGTTCTTC.